The rows below give T cell receptor beta chains drawn from one sample of a study of CD8 T cells in Susac syndrome. TCRdb ran MiXCR on the immunoSEQ multiplex PCR reads and lists one entry per CDR3 protein. The sample lists 200,000 to 250,000 distinct CDR3 sequences, approximately 90% occurring once. The sequenced sample consisted of CD8+ T cells from PBMCs. The source of these receptors is a human donor with multiple sclerosis. CDR3s leave out the opening cysteine and the closing phenylalanine or tryptophan.

J: TRBJ1-2; V: TRBV7-9; CDR3: ASSLDSGQAPNYGYT
J: TRBJ2-3; V: TRBV7-3; CDR3: ASSLTSRAGGTDTQY
J: TRBJ2-1; V: TRBV7-9; CDR3: ASSYDGTLYNEQF
J: TRBJ2-1; V: TRBV2; CDR3: ASSGGRSSLTNEQF
J: TRBJ2-2; V: TRBV15; CDR3: ATSRDQGASGELF
J: TRBJ2-3; V: TRBV19; CDR3: ASAWGLGTDTQY
J: TRBJ2-1; V: TRBV7-2; CDR3: ASSLLAGGSSYNEQF
J: TRBJ2-7; V: TRBV4-2; CDR3: ASSEQSGGNYEQY
J: TRBJ2-2; V: TRBV29-1; CDR3: SVESGGPGELF
J: TRBJ1-5; V: TRBV9; CDR3: ASSVGTENQPQH
J: TRBJ1-5; V: TRBV20-1; CDR3: SADAGAGQPQH
J: TRBJ1-2; V: TRBV6-1; CDR3: ASSGQLAYGYT
J: TRBJ2-5; V: TRBV3-1; CDR3: ASSPGLAGQETQY
J: TRBJ1-1; V: TRBV24-1; CDR3: ATSDPSRGDTEAF
J: TRBJ2-7; V: TRBV1; CDR3: TSSQDRSGTSGGYEQY
J: TRBJ2-1; V: TRBV13; CDR3: ASSRPRTRNDNEQF
J: TRBJ1-6; V: TRBV7-9; CDR3: ASSRDSVNSPLH
J: TRBJ1-2; V: TRBV4-1; CDR3: ASSQMGAGDGYT
J: TRBJ2-5; V: TRBV12-3/TRBV12-4; CDR3: ASSLGFTSGPETQY
J: TRBJ2-7; V: TRBV4-3; CDR3: ASSQGTSGVTYEQY
J: TRBJ2-1; V: TRBV11-2; CDR3: ASMSSSYNEQF
J: TRBJ1-3; V: TRBV19; CDR3: ASMGGSSGNTIY
J: TRBJ1-1; V: TRBV11-2; CDR3: ASSSTREAF
J: TRBJ1-2; V: TRBV29-1; CDR3: STYTGANYGYT
J: TRBJ1-5; V: TRBV6-1; CDR3: ASSELGYSNQPQH
J: TRBJ2-7; V: TRBV20-1; CDR3: SASTGQAYEQY
J: TRBJ2-3; V: TRBV7-8; CDR3: ASNPYIAGADTQY
J: TRBJ1-1; V: TRBV29-1; CDR3: SVEGIKDGNTEAF
J: TRBJ2-3; V: TRBV4-3; CDR3: ASSQVLAESTDTQY
J: TRBJ2-7; V: TRBV15; CDR3: ATSREIGGGSYEQY
J: TRBJ2-7; V: TRBV27; CDR3: ASSLTGGVYEQY
J: TRBJ1-1; V: TRBV12-3/TRBV12-4; CDR3: ASSPQDGAATEAF
J: TRBJ1-2; V: TRBV30; CDR3: AWRELANYGYT
J: TRBJ1-2; V: TRBV9; CDR3: ASSVGQGNYGYT
J: TRBJ1-6; V: TRBV6-5; CDR3: ASSYTEGSGSPLH
J: TRBJ2-3; V: TRBV20-1; CDR3: SARDFGSRTDTQY
J: TRBJ2-1; V: TRBV3-1; CDR3: ASSQVAYQDNYNEQF
J: TRBJ2-1; V: TRBV6-2/TRBV6-3; CDR3: ASSPNTLRYLYNEQF